The sequence of this T cell receptor beta chain was determined in a study of blood T cell repertoires in COVID-19. Background on the study: There were acute and convalescent COVID-19 samples, and they came from the United States, Italy and Spain. In each case, the material was cDNA or gDNA derived from T cells, B-cell-depleted T cells, or PBMCs.

The Seattle site enrolled patients during active infection and followed them longitudinally. After removal of 2 bases from V and 3 bases from J, the junction contained 2 bases not matched to a gene. The CDR3 is 13 amino acids. In germline, CDR1 is GTSNPN, CDR2 SVGIG (reference sequence). Some clones are missing from TCRdb's copy, which holds only in-frame ones; the method was immunoSEQ multiplex PCR. The repertoire includes about 310,000 clones, around 90% of them detected once, and roughly 2.9% sits in the top ten. The TCR comes from a young woman with COVID-19, enrolled during active disease. Source material: peripheral blood. The chain uses TRBV30 and TRBJ1-2; 8 bases agree with TRBD1. Written as DNA, the CDR3 is TGTGCCTGGAGTCCGACAGGGGACTATGGCTACACCTTC. It yields the protein CAWSPTGDYGYTF.